One sample yielded the 20 T cell receptor beta chains listed below, sequenced in a study of radiotherapy plus CTLA-4 blockade in lung cancer. Clones were sequenced by immunoSEQ multiplex PCR, and TCRdb holds only the in-frame ones, with some missing. The sample carries some 51,000 clones, 75% to 80% recorded once. The sequencing here drew on peripheral blood, taken from a patient treated with radiotherapy plus ipilimumab. The receptor set was obtained from a human donor with non-small cell lung cancer whose response to radiotherapy plus ipilimumab could not be evaluated.

The chain links TRBV7-9 to TRBJ2-3, with a weak D call TRBD1 (5 bases). V lost 6 bases, J lost 1 base, and 14 bases lay in between. CDR1 and CDR2 from the germline V gene are SEHNR and FQNEAQ (reference sequence). This CDR3 is built from 15 residues. The CDR3 region is CASRYRLGGTDTQYF. The CDR3 DNA reads as TGTGCCAGCAGATACAGGCTCGGAGGCACAGATACGCAGTATTTT.

The chain employs TRBV18 and TRBJ1-4; unclear D gene. Germline V CDR1 and CDR2: KGHSH, LQKENI. Trimming took off 6 bases at V and 8 bases at J, with 10 bases between the two ends. The CDR3 sequence is 12 residues long. Here the CDR3 reads CASSRVDEKLFF. The DNA of the CDR3 is TGTGCCAGCTCCCGGGTTGACGAAAAACTGTTTTTT. The variable domain in full, completed from reference TRBV18 and TRBJ1-4, reads NAGVMQNPRHLVRRRGQEARLRCSPMKGHSHVYWYRQLPEEGLKFMVYLQKENIIDESGMPKERFSAEFPKEGPSILRIQQVVRGDSAAYFCASSRVDEKLFFGSGTQLSVL.

This clone was found once. The V gene is TRBV18, the J gene TRBJ2-5; TRBD1 aligns across 7 bases. Germline lookup yields CDR1 KGHSH and CDR2 LQKENI. Trimming at V came to 4 bases and at J to 4 bases, leaving 6 bases not matched to a gene. The CDR3 has 14 residues. The chain's CDR3 is CASSHDRVSETQYF. CDR3 coding DNA: TGTGCCAGCTCACACGACAGGGTATCAGAGACCCAGTACTTC.

The rearrangement joins TRBV5-1 to TRBJ1-4, with TRBD1 matching 12 bases. Germline V gene lookup returns CDR1 SGHRS and CDR2 YFSETQ. V lost 3 bases to trimming and J lost 7 bases; unmatched junction nucleotides: 10. The CDR3 contains 17 residues. Written as DNA, the CDR3 is TGCGCCAGCAGCTCCGGTGGGACAGGGGGCGATAGTGAAAAACTGTTTTTT. Translated, it gives CASSSGGTGGDSEKLFF. Looking up the rest from reference TRBV5-1 and TRBJ1-4 gives the full variable domain: KAGVTQTPRYLIKTRGQQVTLSCSPISGHRSVSWYQQTPGQGLQFLFEYFSETQRNKGNFPGRFSGRQFSNSRSEMNVSTLELGDSALYLCASSSGGTGGDSEKLFFGSGTQLSVL.

The chain has TRBV7-2 and TRBJ2-7; 7 nucleotides agree with TRBD2. V lost 5 bases to trimming and J lost 2 bases; unmatched junction nucleotides: 3. The CDR3 runs 13 residues. CDR1 and CDR2 (germline): SGHTA, FQGNSA. For the CDR3, the DNA is TGTGCCAGCAGCCTCGGACTAGCCTACGAGCAGTACTTC. This encodes CASSLGLAYEQYF. Filled out from reference TRBV7-2 and TRBJ2-7, the complete variable domain reads GAGVSQSPSNKVTEKGKDVELRCDPISGHTALYWYRQSLGQGLEFLIYFQGNSAPDKSGLPSDRFSAERTGGSVSTLTIQRTQQEDSAVYLCASSLGLAYEQYFGPGTRLTVT.

The rearrangement uses TRBV7-8 and TRBJ1-2; D unresolved. The CDR3 runs to 14 residues. V lost 2 bases and J lost 4, with 11 bases in between. Germline values: CDR1 SGHVS, CDR2 FQNEAQ. DNA for the CDR3: TGTGCCAGCAGCTTATCAATCGCTACCTATGGCTACACCTTC. The encoded protein is CASSLSIATYGYTF. The whole variable domain, filled in from reference TRBV7-8 and TRBJ1-2, reads GAGVSQSPRYKVAKRGQDVALRCDPISGHVSLFWYQQALGQGPEFLTYFQNEAQLDKSGLPSDRFFAERPEGSVSTLKIQRTQQEDSAVYLCASSLSIATYGYTFGSGTRLTVV.

The chain employs TRBV7-9 and TRBJ2-3; no clear D. Germline V gives CDR1 SEHNR, CDR2 FQNEAQ (reference sequence). V was trimmed by 2 bases and J by 7 bases, leaving 13 bases between them. The CDR3 has 14 residues. Here the CDR3 reads CASSLLVVGYTQYF. The CDR3 DNA follows: TGTGCCAGCAGCTTATTGGTGGTGGGCTATACGCAGTATTTT.

V and J are TRBV18 and TRBJ1-6; D call uncertain. The CDR3 extends over 15 amino acids. Between the trimmed V and J ends, which lost 2 bases and 7 bases, there was a span of 12 bases. CDR1 is KGHSH and CDR2 is LQKENI in the germline V gene. The CDR3 reads CASSPATPGNSPLHF. CDR3 in DNA: TGTGCCAGCTCACCAGCCACGCCAGGCAATTCACCCCTCCACTTT. The variable domain in full, with the rest retrieved from reference TRBV18 and TRBJ1-6, is NAGVMQNPRHLVRRRGQEARLRCSPMKGHSHVYWYRQLPEEGLKFMVYLQKENIIDESGMPKERFSAEFPKEGPSILRIQQVVRGDSAAYFCASSPATPGNSPLHFGNGTRLTVT.

The V and J genes are TRBV6-5 and TRBJ2-5; 11 nucleotides align to TRBD2. Germline loops: CDR1 MNHEY, CDR2 SVGAGI. This CDR3 contains 15 residues. V dropped 3 bases and J dropped 11; count of bases not matched to a gene: 11. CDR3 sequence reads: CASSYSGGAPREQYF. The CDR3 bases are TGTGCCAGCAGTTATAGCGGGGGGGCTCCTCGGGAGCAGTACTTC.

This chain joins TRBV5-8 and TRBJ2-5, with D possibly being TRBD1 (6 bases). This CDR3 region has 13 residues. The germline V and J ends were trimmed by 4 bases and 5 bases, with 12 bases remaining between them. The germline gives CDR1 SGHTS, CDR2 YDEGEE. The CDR3 is CASSPTGTETQYF. The CDR3, as DNA: TGTGCCAGCAGCCCGACAGGTACTGAGACCCAGTACTTC.

The gene calls are TRBV2 and TRBJ2-1; 7 bases are shared with TRBD2. CDR3 length equals 15 residues. With V trimmed by 4 bases and J by 2 bases, 5 bases remained unmatched. Germline V gene sequence: CDR1 SNHLY, CDR2 FYNNEI. CDR3 amino acids: CASSVLGGAYNEQFF. DNA of the CDR3: TGTGCCAGCAGTGTGTTGGGAGGGGCCTACAATGAGCAGTTCTTC.

The rearrangement links TRBV7-8 to TRBJ2-7; D not certain. This CDR3 contains 14 residues. Germline CDR1 is SGHVS and CDR2 is FQNEAQ. The V end was cut by 5 bases, the J end by 2 bases, with 13 bases between. The CDR3 nucleotides are TGTGCCAGCAGCACATACCTCCCCCCCTACGAGCAGTACTTC. Protein: CASSTYLPPYEQYF.

The chain couples TRBV4-2 to TRBJ2-7, with a possible D match to TRBD1 (5 bases). Germline V gene data show CDR1 as LGHNA and CDR2 as YNFKEQ. The CDR3 totals 16 residues. V was trimmed by 0 bases and J by 1 base, leaving 13 bases between them. The CDR3 is CASSQEAAGSSYEQYF. Here the CDR3 DNA reads TGTGCCAGCAGCCAAGAGGCGGCAGGGTCTTCCTACGAGCAGTACTTC.

The gene calls are TRBV30 and TRBJ1-4; D gene unclear. CDR3 length: 13 amino acids. Trimming removed 2 bases from V and 5 bases from J, with 9 bases in between. CDR1 is GTSNPN and CDR2 is SVGIG in the germline V gene (reference sequence). As DNA, the CDR3 is TGTGCCTGGAGTCGAGGGCACAATGAAAAACTGTTTTTT. Its protein is CAWSRGHNEKLFF. The variable domain in full, with the rest retrieved from reference TRBV30 and TRBJ1-4, is SQTIHQWPATLVQPVGSPLSLECTVEGTSNPNLYWYRQAAGRGLQLLFYSVGIGQISSEVPQNLSASRPQDRQFILSSKKLLLSDSGFYLCAWSRGHNEKLFFGSGTQLSVL.

The chain has TRBV6-6 and TRBJ2-5; perhaps TRBD1 as D (6 bases). The CDR3 is 15 residues long. Trimming pared 4 bases from V and 5 bases from J, leaving 17 bases between. CDR1 MNHNY and CDR2 SVGAGI come from the germline V gene (reference sequence). CDR3 sequence (DNA): TGTGCCAGCAGTTCAACCCCGGGACATCGGGAGACCCAGTACTTC. Residues: CASSSTPGHRETQYF.

The rearrangement joins TRBV27 to TRBJ2-3; D not certain. Deletions cut 8 bases from V and 4 bases from J, with 16 bases between. The V gene's germline CDR1 is MNHEY and CDR2 SMNVEV (reference sequence). The CDR3 is 14 residues long. The CDR3 is CASRPFRGADTQYF. The CDR3 nucleotides are TGTGCCAGCCGACCCTTTCGTGGAGCAGATACGCAGTATTTT.

This chain links TRBV6-1 with TRBJ2-2; the D gene is possibly TRBD2 (6 bases). CDR1 MNHNS and CDR2 SASEGT come from the germline V gene. The CDR3 is 13 amino acids. Trimming shortened V by 10 bases and J by 7 bases, and 16 bases separated the two germline ends. CDR3 loop: CATELGGHGELFF. The DNA of the CDR3 is TGTGCCACCGAACTGGGGGGTCACGGGGAGCTGTTTTTT.

This clone was counted between two and nine times. This sequence joins TRBV18 and TRBJ2-1; no clear D. The length of the CDR3 is 12 residues. V lost 3 bases and J 10 bases, leaving 10 bases between the germline ends. Looked up from germline, CDR1 is KGHSH and CDR2 is LQKENI. Written as DNA, the CDR3 is TGTGCCAGCTCACCGATGGCCATAGAGCAGTTCTTC. Its protein product is CASSPMAIEQFF.

This chain uses TRBV9 with TRBJ2-7; 7 bases fit TRBD1. CDR3 size: 15 residues. CDR1 SGDLS and CDR2 YYNGEE come from the germline V gene. V trimming: 0 bases; J trimming: 3 bases; junction bases outside the gene matches: 6. CDR3: CASSVGGTVNYEQYF. The CDR3 bases are TGTGCCAGCAGCGTAGGGGGGACAGTGAACTACGAGCAGTACTTC.

CDR3 sequence (DNA): TGTGCCAGCATCCTAGCCTCGAGAGAGACCCAGTACTTC. As protein: CASILASRETQYF. The chain employs TRBV2 and TRBJ2-5, with D possibly matching TRBD2 (5 bases). Germline V gene lookup returns CDR1 SNHLY and CDR2 FYNNEI. The CDR3 consists of 13 residues. V lost 7 bases and J 4 bases, leaving 13 bases between the germline ends.